This is a list of T cell receptor beta chains from one sample in a study of shared clonotypes between healthy human individuals. Repertoires were generated with immunoSEQ multiplex PCR, while TCRdb's copy carries only in-frame clones and drops some. Among about 470,000 clones listed, roughly 77% were seen once. Sequencing was performed on PBMCs. The receptors stem from a woman between 40 and 55 years old in good health. Some clones in this sample may be carry-over from other donors' samples. Each CDR3 is given with its conserved first and last residue. Fields, in order: D gene, V gene, J gene, clone size, CDR3 DNA, CDR3 protein. A D gene is named only where the DNA matches it firmly. Where a row states a size, it is once, few, many or the class of an expanded clone; other rows omit it.

TRBD2	TRBV5-1	TRBJ2-7	-	TGCGCCAGCAGCTCCATACTACTAGCGGGAGGAGGCGAGCAGTACTTC	CASSSILLAGGGEQYF
-	TRBV15	TRBJ2-5	-	TGTGCCACCAGCAGAAAGGGTTTGGAGACCCAGTACTTC	CATSRKGLETQYF
-	TRBV30	TRBJ2-4	-	TGTGCCTGGAACACCTTAGCCAAAAACATTCAGTACTTC	CAWNTLAKNIQYF
-	TRBV7-2	TRBJ2-7	few	TGTGCCAGCAGCTTATCAAGAGGAGGGGGCTACGAGCAGTACTTC	CASSLSRGGGYEQYF
-	TRBV4-2	TRBJ2-7	-	TGTGCCAGCAGCCAACTCCGGGAGACTATAGCCTACGAGCAGTACTTC	CASSQLRETIAYEQYF
-	TRBV19	TRBJ2-2	-	TGTGCCAGTAGTACCGGACAGGGACTATGGACCGGGGAGCTGTTTTTT	CASSTGQGLWTGELFF
-	TRBV30	TRBJ2-5	-	TGTGCCTGGAGTGTACCCCTAGTCAGGAAGACCCAGTACTTC	CAWSVPLVRKTQYF
TRBD1	TRBV2	TRBJ1-5	many	TGTGCCAGCAGGGATGACAGGGGCAATAGCAATCAGCCCCAGCATTTT	CASRDDRGNSNQPQHF
-	TRBV2	TRBJ2-3	-	TGTGCCAGCAGCCTCCGCAGGGAGAGCACAGATACGCAGTATTTT	CASSLRRESTDTQYF
-	TRBV19	TRBJ2-1	-	TGTGCCAGTAGCGAAGGTCCTTACAATGAGCAGTTCTTC	CASSEGPYNEQFF
-	TRBV15	TRBJ2-3	-	TGTGCCACCAGCCCTCCCGGGAGACCTAGCACAGATACGCAGTATTTT	CATSPPGRPSTDTQYF
-	TRBV5-1	TRBJ2-2	once	TGCGCCAGCATAGGGGGAGCGGACACCGGGGAGCTGTTTTTT	CASIGGADTGELFF
TRBD1	TRBV15	TRBJ2-7	-	TGTGCCACCAGCCCCCTGGACAGGGGCACCTACGAGCAGTACTTC	CATSPLDRGTYEQYF
-	TRBV27	TRBJ2-1	-	TGTGCCAGCAGTTCGACAGGAGGGGTCTACAATGAGCAGTTCTTC	CASSSTGGVYNEQFF
-	TRBV4-2	TRBJ2-7	-	TGTGCCAGCAGCCAAGGGACAGAAGATAGGGGCTACGAGCAGTACTTC	CASSQGTEDRGYEQYF
TRBD2	TRBV6-4	TRBJ2-5	-	TGTGCCAGCAGGGGGACTAGCGATACCCATTGGAAGACCCAGTACTTC	CASRGTSDTHWKTQYF
TRBD2	TRBV28	TRBJ2-3	-	TGTGCCAGCAGTCCCCCGTTAGCGGGAGGGCCTAGGGATACGCAGTATTTT	CASSPPLAGGPRDTQYF
-	TRBV10-3	TRBJ1-1	-	TGTGCCATCAGGGGAGGGAGTAACACTGAAGCTTTCTTT	CAIRGGSNTEAFF
TRBD1	TRBV18	TRBJ1-4	-	TGTGCCAGCTCACCAGTGCCGGGACAGAATGAAAAACTGTTTTTT	CASSPVPGQNEKLFF
TRBD1	TRBV19	TRBJ1-5	once	TGTGCCAGTAGTATAGCAATAGGGGGCGGACAGCCCCAGCATTTT	CASSIAIGGGQPQHF
-	TRBV6-5	TRBJ2-7	-	TGTGCCAGCAGATCCGGGACGGCCAGCTGGTACGAGCAGTACTTC	CASRSGTASWYEQYF
-	TRBV5-4	TRBJ2-5	few	TGTGCCAGCAGCTTGGGGGCTAGCGGAAGGGGGGAGACCCAGTACTTC	CASSLGASGRGETQYF
TRBD1	TRBV5-4	TRBJ1-2	-	TGTGCCAGCAGCTGGACAGGGGAGGGCTACACCTTC	CASSWTGEGYTF
TRBD1	TRBV2	TRBJ2-7	-	TGTGCCAGCAGTGAAGCGGCTACAGGGGCTCCTTTTTACGAGCAGTACTTC	CASSEAATGAPFYEQYF
-	TRBV27	TRBJ2-7	-	TGTGCCAGCAGCCCTACAGCCGGAGGGACTTACGAGCAGTACTTC	CASSPTAGGTYEQYF
TRBD2	TRBV7-3	TRBJ2-3	-	TGTGCCAGCAGCTCCAGACTAGCGGGACGAGATACGCAGTATTTT	CASSSRLAGRDTQYF
TRBD1	TRBV5-6	TRBJ1-5	-	TGTGCCAGCAGCTTTGGGACAGCGGATCAGCCCCAGCATTTT	CASSFGTADQPQHF
-	TRBV9	TRBJ2-3	-	TGTGCCAGCAGCGTAAGGTGGGGGGATACGCAGTATTTT	CASSVRWGDTQYF
TRBD2	TRBV7-2	TRBJ2-7	-	TGTGCCAGCAGCTCTTGGACTAGTTCCTACGAGCAGTACTTC	CASSSWTSSYEQYF
-	TRBV2	TRBJ2-2	-	TGTGCCAGCAGTGAATCCAGGAACACCGGGGAGCTGTTTTTT	CASSESRNTGELFF
-	TRBV18	TRBJ2-1	-	TGTGCCAGCTCACCCCAGGGGTCCCTTCGGAGCAATGAGCAGTTCTTC	CASSPQGSLRSNEQFF
-	TRBV28	TRBJ2-2	-	TGTGCCAGCAGTTTATCCGCTTCCCCGGAGCTGTTTTTT	CASSLSASPELFF
-	TRBV28	TRBJ1-6	-	TGTGCCAGCACTCCGGGACTCGGAAATTCACCCCTCCACTTT	CASTPGLGNSPLHF
TRBD1	TRBV19	TRBJ2-1	-	TGTGCCAGTAGTATCACAGGGGTCTATGAGCAGTTCTTC	CASSITGVYEQFF
-	TRBV28	TRBJ1-2	-	TGTGCCAGCAGGGCCAGGGGCGTCTATGGCTACACCTTC	CASRARGVYGYTF
-	TRBV10-3	TRBJ1-1	-	TGTGCCATCAGTGAACAGGGTATTGAAGCTTTCTTT	CAISEQGIEAFF
-	TRBV29-1	TRBJ1-1	many	TGCAGCGTTGAAGAGTCGCATGAAGCTTTCTTT	CSVEESHEAFF
-	TRBV5-4	TRBJ1-1	-	TGTGCCAGCAGCTTTGAAAGGGGGTTTACCGCTTTCTTT	CASSFERGFTAFF